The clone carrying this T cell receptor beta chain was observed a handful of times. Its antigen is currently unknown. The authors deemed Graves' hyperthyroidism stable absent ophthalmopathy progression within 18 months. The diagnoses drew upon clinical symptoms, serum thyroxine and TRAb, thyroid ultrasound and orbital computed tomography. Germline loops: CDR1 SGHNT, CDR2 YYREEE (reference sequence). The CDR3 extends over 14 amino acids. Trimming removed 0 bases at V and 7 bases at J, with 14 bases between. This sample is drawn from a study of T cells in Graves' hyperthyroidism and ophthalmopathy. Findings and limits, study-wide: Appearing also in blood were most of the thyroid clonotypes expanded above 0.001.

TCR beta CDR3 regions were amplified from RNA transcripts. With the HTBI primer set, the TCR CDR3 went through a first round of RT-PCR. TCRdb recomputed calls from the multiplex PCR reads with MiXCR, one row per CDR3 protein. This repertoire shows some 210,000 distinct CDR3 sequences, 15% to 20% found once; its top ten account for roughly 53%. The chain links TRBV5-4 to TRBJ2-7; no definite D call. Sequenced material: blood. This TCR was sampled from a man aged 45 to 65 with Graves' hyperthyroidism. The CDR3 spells CASSLDNFLGEQYF. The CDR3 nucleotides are TGTGCCAGCAGCTTGGATAATTTCCTGGGGGAGCAGTACTTC.